One sample yielded the 10 T cell receptor beta chains listed below, sequenced in a study of T-cell memory formation after mild COVID-19 (dated by TCRdb to the early 2020s). Library preparation was by 5' RACE. Sequencing relied on an Illumina NovaSeq 6000. TCRdb reprocessed the public reads (quality trimming at Q25 with fastp, clone calling with MiXCR) and kept in-frame beta chains. Each entry is one CDR3 protein sequence, shown with its most common DNA and genes. For this sample the table gives about 560,000 distinct CDR3 sequences, of which approximately 21% were detected only once. 7.5% to 9.5% of the sample is in the top ten clones. The sample was PBMCs or a T cell subset sorted from them (not recorded which). All receptors come from an adult woman who had mild COVID-19 (a few samples of this study predate the infection). The sample titles of this study are shuffled in the database, so cell type and time point are left out; the donor was told from shared clones.

This chain connects TRBV28 to TRBJ2-3, with D possibly TRBD1 on 6 matching bases. The CDR3 sequence is 15 residues long. V was cut by 3 bases and J by 0 bases, with 10 bases left in between. Germline V gene sequence: CDR1 MDHEN, CDR2 SYDVKM. The CDR3 region is CASSLVDSSTDTQYF. The CDR3 region has the DNA TGTGCCAGCAGTTTGGTGGACAGTAGCACAGATACGCAGTATTTT.

The chain uses TRBV7-8 and TRBJ2-7; no clear D gene. With 0 bases removed from V and 3 bases from J, the gap between germline ends came to 12 bases. Germline CDR1 SGHVS, CDR2 FQNEAQ. This CDR3 contains 15 residues. Written as DNA, the CDR3 is TGTGCCAGCAGCTTAGCGCGTGTATCTCTCTACGAGCAGTACTTC. Its translation: CASSLARVSLYEQYF.

The chain is built from TRBV4-2 and TRBJ2-3; 12 positions agree with TRBD1. CDR1 LGHNA and CDR2 YNFKEQ come from the germline V gene. The ends lost 3 bases at V and 4 bases at J; junction bases unmatched: 14. The CDR3 runs to 19 residues. CDR3 loop: CASSQPPGQGAAHPDTQYF. The DNA of the CDR3 is TGTGCCAGCAGCCAGCCCCCGGGACAGGGGGCGGCTCACCCAGATACGCAGTATTTT.

The chain combines TRBV19 with TRBJ2-1; TRBD2 matches 10 bases. The junction had 6 bases not matched to a gene; V was cut back by 4 bases and J by 0 bases. The germline V gene encodes CDR1 LNHDA and CDR2 SQIVND (reference sequence). This CDR3 has 17 amino acids. The CDR3 region has the DNA TGTGCCAGTAGTAGCGCTAGCGGGGGAAACTCCTACAATGAGCAGTTCTTC. This encodes CASSSASGGNSYNEQFF.

This clonotype was seen a few times. The rearrangement joins TRBV5-1 to TRBJ2-1; 9 bases match TRBD2. This CDR3 is built from 16 residues. Germline loops: CDR1 SGHRS, CDR2 YFSETQ. Trimming at V came to 2 bases and at J to 1 base, leaving 4 bases not matched to a gene. The CDR3 nucleotides are TGCGCCAGCAGCTTACGTAGCGGGAGTTCCTACAATGAGCAGTTCTTC. Amino acids: CASSLRSGSSYNEQFF.

This clonotype has a handful of counts. V is TRBV29-1 and J is TRBJ2-3; D is possibly TRBD2 (6 bases). This CDR3 has 13 residues. Germline V lookup: CDR1 SQVTM, CDR2 ANQGSEA. V was clipped by 7 bases and J by 1 base, with 12 bases between them. CDR3 residues: CSGEPGGTDTQYF. The CDR3 DNA sequence: TGCAGCGGCGAGCCGGGAGGCACAGATACGCAGTATTTT.

This clonotype was counted between two and nine times. In nucleotides, the CDR3 is TGTGCCAGCAGTGAAGGGGTGAATAATGAAAAACTGTTTTTT. Protein product: CASSEGVNNEKLFF. The chain links TRBV2 to TRBJ1-4; D not resolved. Germline values: CDR1 SNHLY, CDR2 FYNNEI. Between the trimmed V and J ends, which lost 1 base and 4 bases, there was a span of 7 bases. The CDR3 has 14 residues.

The table lists this clonotype with a few counts. The V call is TRBV27, the J call TRBJ2-1; TRBD1 might be the D (6 bases). There are 14 residues in the CDR3. The germline V and J ends were trimmed by 3 bases and 3 bases, with 9 bases remaining between them. Germline lookup yields CDR1 MNHEY and CDR2 SMNVEV (reference sequence). In nucleotides, the CDR3 is TGTGCCAGCAGTTTCCGACAGGTCTACAATGAGCAGTTCTTC. Residues: CASSFRQVYNEQFF.

This clonotype has just a few counts. The V gene is TRBV7-2, the J gene TRBJ2-3; possible D gene TRBD2, 5 bases. Between the trimmed V and J ends, which lost 5 bases and 0 bases, there was a span of 15 bases. Germline V gene sequence: CDR1 SGHTA, CDR2 FQGNSA. This CDR3 is 16 amino acids long. Here the CDR3 reads CASSPTRLTSTDTQYF. The CDR3 DNA follows: TGTGCCAGCAGCCCCACTAGGCTTACTAGCACAGATACGCAGTATTTT. The full variable domain, with the rest looked up from reference TRBV7-2 and TRBJ2-3, is GAGVSQSPSNKVTEKGKDVELRCDPISGHTALYWYRQSLGQGLEFLIYFQGNSAPDKSGLPSDRFSAERTGGSVSTLTIQRTQQEDSAVYLCASSPTRLTSTDTQYFGPGTRLTVL.

The chain links TRBV11-3 to TRBJ2-7; D uncertain. The V and J ends lost 4 bases and 7 bases respectively, with 14 bases between them. The CDR3 contains 13 residues. Looked up from germline, CDR1 is SGHNT and CDR2 is YENEEA. The DNA for the CDR3 is TGTGCCAGCAGCTCCCGACTGCGCCTGGAGCAGTACTTC. This sequence encodes CASSSRLRLEQYF.